These 9 T cell receptor beta chains were sequenced from one sample in a study of identical twins. TCRdb re-analysed the 5' RACE reads in MiXCR, keeping a single row per CDR3 protein. In the table there are about 240,000 distinct CDR3 sequences, over 9.5% of which are singletons. Input material: memory T cells sorted from blood. These receptors were obtained from a man in his forties or fifties in good health.

This clonotype has only a few counts. This chain connects TRBV14 to TRBJ1-6, with D uncertain. The CDR3 runs to 17 residues. The V gene lost 2 bases and the J gene lost 2 bases, with 13 bases spanning the gap. Germline lookup yields CDR1 SGHDN and CDR2 FVKESK. The CDR3 reads CASSQWAGLTYNSPLHF. The CDR3 DNA sequence: TGTGCCAGCAGCCAATGGGCGGGATTAACCTATAATTCACCCCTCCACTTT.

The table lists this clonotype with a few counts. The rearrangement uses TRBV20-1 and TRBJ1-5, with TRBD1 matching 10 bases. This CDR3 is 14 amino acids long. The V gene end was trimmed by 1 base and the J gene end by 7 bases; junction bases not matched to a gene: 4. Germline V gene data show CDR1 as DFQATT and CDR2 as SNEGSKA (reference sequence). CDR3: CSARARDRGQPQHF. For the CDR3, the DNA is TGCAGTGCTAGAGCCCGGGACAGGGGCCAGCCCCAGCATTTT.

This clonotype came up many times. The chain is built from TRBV20-1 and TRBJ1-5, with 12 positions matching TRBD1. Losses at the gene ends were 4 bases for V and 1 base for J; bases not matched to a gene: 8. Germline values: CDR1 DFQATT, CDR2 SNEGSKA (reference sequence). The CDR3 is 17 amino acids. CDR3 sequence (DNA): TGCAGTGCTAAAAGGGACAGGGGGCTCGGGAGCAATCAGCCCCAGCATTTT. Protein sequence: CSAKRDRGLGSNQPQHF.

This clonotype has more than one count but fewer than ten. The chain couples TRBV18 to TRBJ2-7, with 7 positions matching TRBD1. There are 12 residues in the CDR3. Losses at the gene ends were 3 bases for V and 4 bases for J; bases not matched to a gene: 0. Looked up from germline, CDR1 is KGHSH and CDR2 is LQKENI. This CDR3 reads CASSPTGYEQYF. DNA of the CDR3: TGTGCCAGCTCACCGACAGGGTACGAGCAGTACTTC.

In its sample, this clonotype was seen a few times. The rearrangement joins TRBV4-1 to TRBJ1-6; 9 bases are a match to TRBD1. Germline-derived CDR1 and CDR2 are MGHRA and YSYEKL. J was trimmed by 10 bases and V by 0 bases; bases with no gene match: 4. The CDR3 is 15 amino acids. The CDR3 DNA reads TGCGCCAGCAGCCAAGAAGGGACAGGGAGATCACCCCTCCACTTT. This encodes CASSQEGTGRSPLHF.

This clonotype was recorded at least ten times. The gene calls are TRBV9 and TRBJ2-3, with D tentatively TRBD2 (7 bases). This CDR3 comprises 17 residues. Germline V gene lookup returns CDR1 SGDLS and CDR2 YYNGEE. V was shortened by 0 bases and J by 6 bases, with 20 bases between the two germline ends. CDR3 in amino acids: CASSVAALGAGDDTQYF. As DNA, the CDR3 is TGTGCCAGCAGCGTAGCAGCCCTGGGGGCGGGAGACGATACGCAGTATTTT.

This clonotype has more than one count but fewer than ten. The chain recombines TRBV5-1 with TRBJ1-1; D may be TRBD1 (6 bases). The germline gives CDR1 SGHRS, CDR2 YFSETQ. This CDR3 has 16 amino acids. V was clipped by 0 bases and J by 2 bases, with 14 bases between them. The CDR3 coding sequence is TGCGCCAGCAGCTTGGTTGCTACAGGGAAAAACACTGAAGCTTTCTTT. It specifies CASSLVATGKNTEAFF.

This clonotype was seen a few times. This sequence joins TRBV27 and TRBJ2-7; a weak D match, TRBD1 (5 bases). The CDR3 length is 16 residues. V was pared by 2 bases and J by 2 bases, with 16 bases between. Germline values: CDR1 MNHEY, CDR2 SMNVEV (reference sequence). The CDR3 sequence: CASSLDADTFTYEQYF. The CDR3 DNA reads as TGTGCCAGCAGTTTAGATGCGGACACCTTCACCTACGAGCAGTACTTC.

This clonotype was counted many times. The V gene is TRBV19, the J gene TRBJ2-2; a weak D match, TRBD1 (6 bases). This CDR3 has 18 amino acids. CDR1 LNHDA and CDR2 SQIVND come from the germline V gene (reference sequence). Trimming cost V 0 bases and J 5 bases, with 19 bases left between them. This CDR3 reads CASSIDRRTVHRTGELFF. The DNA for the CDR3 is TGTGCCAGTAGTATAGATAGAAGGACAGTACATCGGACCGGGGAGCTGTTTTTT.